Shown below are 10 T cell receptor beta chains from a single sample sequenced in a study of cytomegalovirus exposure and HLA in healthy donors. The PCR was carried out with 60 Vbeta primers and 13 Jbeta primers. Clones were read by immunoSEQ multiplex PCR, and TCRdb kept only the in-frame ones, dropping some. This sample yields 95,000 to 150,000 clones, of which 75% to 85% are seen a single time; roughly 4% belongs to the top ten. The specimen sequenced was PBMCs. The receptor set was obtained from a man aged 40-49 years in good health and CMV-seronegative.

This clone has just a few counts. CDR3 in DNA: TGCGCCAGCAGCGGTAGCACCGGGGAGCTGTTTTTT. Its protein is CASSGSTGELFF. The rearrangement uses TRBV5-1 and TRBJ2-2; no clear D gene. This CDR3 spans 12 amino acids. Germline assignment: CDR1 SGHRS and CDR2 YFSETQ. Trimming stripped 4 bases from V and 4 bases from J, with 5 bases between.

This chain links TRBV18 with TRBJ2-7; possible D gene TRBD1, 5 bases. There are 12 residues in the CDR3. V lost 6 bases, J lost 6 bases, and 12 bases lay in between. Germline V lookup: CDR1 KGHSH, CDR2 LQKENI. The CDR3 DNA sequence: TGTGCCAGCTCCGAGAGCAGGGCCGAGCAGTACTTC. It specifies CASSESRAEQYF.

The chain joins TRBV7-2 to TRBJ1-4, with 7 positions matching TRBD1. This CDR3 contains 13 residues. Germline V gene sequence: CDR1 SGHTA, CDR2 FQGNSA. J gave up 7 bases and V 6 bases, and 5 bases lay outside the gene matches. The CDR3 DNA sequence: TGTGCCAGCAGTAAGGGGGCGGGTGAAAAACTGTTTTTT. It codes for CASSKGAGEKLFF.

The genes are TRBV4-3 and TRBJ2-1; 10 positions agree with TRBD1. There are 16 residues in the CDR3. The germline V gene encodes CDR1 LGHNA and CDR2 YSLEER. The V and J ends lost 3 bases and 6 bases, in that order; junction bases with no gene match: 8. The CDR3 loop reads CASSHRQGAGTNEQFF. The CDR3 bases are TGCGCCAGCAGCCACAGACAGGGGGCGGGCACCAATGAGCAGTTCTTC.

The chain recombines TRBV2 with TRBJ1-6, with D perhaps matching TRBD1 (5 bases). Trimming removed 4 bases from V and 8 bases from J, with 15 bases in between. The germline V gene encodes CDR1 SNHLY and CDR2 FYNNEI. This CDR3 is built from 15 residues. Here the CDR3 reads CASSGQRPEYSPLHF. CDR3 coding DNA: TGTGCCAGCAGTGGACAGCGCCCCGAATATTCACCCCTCCACTTT.

This clone appeared once. The chain recombines TRBV4-2 with TRBJ2-1, with D perhaps TRBD2 (5 bases). Germline V gives CDR1 LGHNA, CDR2 YNFKEQ. Trimming stripped 0 bases from V and 6 bases from J, with 18 bases between. The CDR3 runs 17 residues. CDR3 DNA: TGTGCCAGCAGCCAAGAATACGTCGGGGTCGCCCGCAATGAGCAGTTCTTC. This translates into CASSQEYVGVARNEQFF.

This chain uses TRBV30 with TRBJ1-1; TRBD1 agrees at 9 bases. Germline lookup yields CDR1 GTSNPN and CDR2 SVGIG (reference sequence). The CDR3 contains 16 residues. Germline trimming cut 0 bases from V and 4 bases from J; bases unmatched to any gene: 9. This chain's CDR3 is CAWSVKGQGVSTEAFF. CDR3 DNA: TGTGCCTGGAGTGTAAAGGGACAGGGCGTAAGCACTGAAGCTTTCTTT.

This clone appeared once. The chain links TRBV4-2 to TRBJ2-3; TRBD1 aligns across 10 bases. There are 14 residues in the CDR3. Losses at the gene ends were 4 bases for V and 6 bases for J; bases not matched to a gene: 4. CDR1 and CDR2 from the germline V gene are LGHNA and YNFKEQ. Here the CDR3 reads CASSRTGGEDTQYF. The DNA for the CDR3 is TGTGCCAGCAGCCGGACAGGGGGGGAGGATACGCAGTATTTT.

The gene calls are TRBV5-1 and TRBJ2-1, with 13 bases lining up with TRBD2. With 4 bases clipped from V and 9 bases from J, the junction kept 10 bases outside the gene matches. Germline assignment: CDR1 SGHRS and CDR2 YFSETQ. The CDR3 length is 16 residues. DNA of the CDR3: TGCGCCAGCAGCCAAAGGACCGGGACTAGCGGGGTTGAGCAGTTCTTC. This encodes CASSQRTGTSGVEQFF.

The chain employs TRBV9 and TRBJ2-7; TRBD1 matches 7 bases. The trim removed 3 bases at V and 4 bases at J, leaving 13 bases unmatched. The CDR3 is 16 amino acids. CDR1 SGDLS and CDR2 YYNGEE come from the germline V gene. The CDR3 sequence is CASSAAVTGTDYEQYF. The CDR3 DNA reads as TGTGCCAGCAGCGCGGCAGTTACCGGGACAGATTACGAGCAGTACTTC.